The sequence of this T cell receptor beta chain was determined in a study of blood T cells in healthy people across ages (dated by TCRdb to the mid-2010s). Turning to the overall study: In model experiments, template switching captured about one uniquely barcoded TCR beta cDNA molecule for every two T cells. Donors of different ages were randomly distributed across sequencing lanes to avoid experimental bias. The study measured age-related changes in TCR beta repertoire diversity using deep sequencing normalized with unique cDNA molecular identifiers. Four age groups were formed from the donors: young (average approximately 15 years), middle-aged (around 39), aged (approximately 60) and long-lived (around 82). Using the same blood draw, the study looked at two additional independent replicas of 1 million unique cDNA reads for two donors, one aged 18 to 30 and the other aged 80 or older. The investigation overall reported the following: Compared with the aged group, the long-lived group had more naive CD4+ T cells, fewer expanded clones and increased TCR diversity, suggesting age selection. Observed TCR beta diversity per million T cells fell roughly linearly with age, and a significant reduction was already apparent by age around 44. Because the CMV infection status of the donors was unknown, age-related changes in expanded clonotypes may potentially have been confounded. Total diversity estimates from one million sequenced T cells were considered lower bounds and underestimates. Observed TCR beta diversity correlated strongly with the percentage of naive T cells measured by flow cytometry. Bulk unsorted PBMC profiling prevented conclusive comparison of naive and antigen-experienced compartments.

This clonotype was counted between two and nine times. No antigen is known for it. Base qualities are missing; no much larger clone stands one base away. CDR1 and CDR2 (DFQATT, SNEGSKA) derive from the germline V gene (reference sequence). The CDR3, from cysteine to phenylalanine, totals 14 residues. The DNA shown is the 42-base CDR3, in frame from base 1. Trimmed from V: 3 bases; trimmed from J: 3 bases; junction bases lacking a gene match: 7. The library was generated by 5' RACE. TCRdb shows the sequencer as Illumina HiSeq 2500. A second PCR of about 6 to 11 cycles was run with a J-beta primer mix and a sample-barcoded 5' primer. A unique molecular identifier was introduced onto each TCR beta cDNA molecule by a template-switch 5' adaptor carrying 12 random nucleotides. At least 2.5 million CDR3-containing paired-end reads were obtained from each sample. First-strand cDNA synthesis was performed from all RNA using the Mint cDNA synthesis kit, with priming by a TRBC-specific oligonucleotide. All cDNA was treated with uracil-DNA glycosylase and then went through a first 18-cycle PCR with the universal primers M1SS and BC2_uni_R. Processing in the source paper ran as follows. Normalization of each sample was performed by random selection of 1 million high-quality reads, each carrying a distinct molecular identifier. Reads with shared molecular identifiers were discarded instead of being binned into consensus sequences. CDR3 identification, clonotype clustering and error correction used MiTCR with a Q25 quality threshold and the strictest error-elimination algorithm. A nonparametric unseen species model with Euler transformation was used to estimate lower-bound total TCR beta diversity. The public reads were reanalyzed by TCRdb: fastp trimming at Q25, MiXCR alignment, in-frame beta chains only. All rows with the same CDR3 protein become a single entry with the most common DNA and genes. These V and J calls rely on TCRdb rather than the paper's analysis. The sample yields approximately 690,000 distinct CDR3 sequences; approximately 40% were counted once. Together, the top ten hold around 30% of the sample.

The donors were roughly 40 Caucasian individuals from Russia, aged about 6 to 100 years, who were systemically healthy. Roughly 10 milliliters of peripheral blood were drawn from each donor into EDTA-treated Vacutainer tubes. PBMCs were isolated by Ficoll-Paque density-gradient centrifugation, with at least 6 million obtained per sample. Trizol reagent was used to extract total RNA from the PBMCs, yielding at least 5 micrograms per sample. For every donor, flow cytometry on a PBMC aliquot measured the percentage of naive CD45RAhigh/CD27high T cells. The sequence links TRBV20-1 to TRBJ2-7; 8 of the junction bases match TRBD1. Source material: blood. This clonotype was obtained from a man at least 80 years old in good health. The nucleotides are TGCAGTGCTAGGGCCCCAGGGGGCCGCTACGAGCAGTACTTC. Its protein reads: CSARAPGGRYEQYF.